This note documents a single T cell receptor (beta chain) sequence. No antigen is known for it. The data belong to a study of identical twins. A template switching step contributed a universal primer site, while unique molecular identifiers were present in the cDNA. Each CDR3 protein is one row after TCRdb ran MiXCR on the 5' RACE reads. The profile shows a few hundred thousand distinct CDR3 sequences, around 8% of them singletons. General study findings and limits: Among monozygotic twins, out-of-frame TCR alpha sharing exceeded what models predicted. High-abundance cord blood beta clonotypes had fewer insertions; memory repertoires showed none.

This CDR3 is built from 14 residues. CDR1 is SEHNR and CDR2 is FQNEAQ in the germline V gene (reference sequence). Trimming removed 2 bases from V and 2 bases from J, with 9 bases in between. These sequences were also reported in another study, on yellow fever vaccine responses in identical twins.

The genes are TRBV7-9 and TRBJ2-5; D is uncertain. The sequenced sample consisted of CD8+ T cells sorted from blood. This TCR came from a young woman in good health. The CDR3 region has the DNA TGTGCCAGCAGCTTACAGGAATGGCAAGAGACCCAGTACTTC. It encodes CASSLQEWQETQYF.